The rows below give T cell receptor beta chains drawn from one sample of a study of type 1 and type 2 diabetes patients. TCRdb re-called the multiplex PCR reads through MiXCR, storing one row per CDR3 protein. The sample has under 300,000 distinct CDR3 sequences; roughly 50% are singletons. The sample comprised peripheral blood mononuclear cells (PBMCs). These TCRs come from a young man with type 2 diabetes. CDR3s include the opening cysteine and the closing phenylalanine or tryptophan. The D gene is left open where the match is weak. Rows may omit the clone size; those that give it use once, few, many or a size class.

D	size	V	J	length	CDR3	DNA
NA	NA	TRBV10-1	TRBJ2-1	13	CASSRDAVNEQFF	TGCGCCAGCAGTAGGGATGCGGTCAATGAGCAGTTCTTC
NA	NA	TRBV6-2/TRBV6-3	TRBJ2-6	15	CASSWMGPGANVLTF	TGTGCCAGCAGTTGGATGGGGCCTGGGGCCAACGTCCTGACTTTC
TRBD1	NA	TRBV4-2	TRBJ2-1	15	CASSDRDRGSNEQFF	TGTGCCAGCAGTGATCGGGACAGGGGAAGCAATGAGCAGTTCTTC
TRBD2	NA	TRBV7-9	TRBJ2-7	14	CASSPSGGRDEQYF	TGTGCCAGCAGCCCCAGCGGGGGAAGGGACGAGCAGTACTTC
NA	once	TRBV20-1	TRBJ2-4	14	CSARAEGAKNIQYF	TGCAGTGCTAGAGCGGAGGGAGCCAAAAACATTCAGTACTTC
NA	NA	TRBV6-5	TRBJ1-1	14	CASSTGLQSGEAFF	TGTGCCAGCAGTACGGGACTCCAGTCGGGTGAAGCTTTCTTT
TRBD2	NA	TRBV9	TRBJ2-1	16	CASSPGASGHYNEQFF	TGTGCCAGCAGCCCAGGGGCTAGCGGGCACTACAATGAGCAGTTCTTC
TRBD1	NA	TRBV6-5	TRBJ1-1	15	CASSYGTARNTEAFF	TGTGCCAGCAGTTACGGGACAGCTCGGAACACTGAAGCTTTCTTT
NA	NA	TRBV2	TRBJ1-2	14	CASNVKGSTWGYTF	TGTGCCAGCAACGTCAAAGGATCGACTTGGGGCTACACCTTC
NA	few	TRBV7-9	TRBJ2-5	12	CASRYIQETQYF	TGTGCCAGCAGGTATATCCAAGAGACCCAGTACTTC
NA	NA	TRBV20-1	TRBJ2-2	12	CSAQGGAGELFF	TGCAGTGCACAAGGAGGGGCCGGGGAGCTGTTTTTT
NA	few	TRBV7-3	TRBJ2-1	14	CASSPHPPGGEQFF	TGTGCCAGCAGCCCTCACCCCCCCGGGGGTGAGCAGTTCTTC
NA	few	TRBV28	TRBJ1-6	14	CASSPHRLPEALHF	TGTGCCAGCAGTCCCCACCGACTCCCTGAGGCCCTCCACTTT
NA	NA	TRBV28	TRBJ1-2	13	CASSSPTIYGYTF	TGTGCCAGCAGTTCCCCAACTATATATGGCTACACCTTC
NA	NA	TRBV12-3/TRBV12-4	TRBJ2-3	13	CVSSQGGRDTQYF	TGTGTCAGCAGTCAGGGAGGTCGGGATACGCAGTATTTT
NA	few	TRBV12-3/TRBV12-4	TRBJ2-7	12	CAISESVHEQYF	TGTGCCATCAGTGAGTCCGTCCACGAGCAGTACTTC
NA	NA	TRBV19	TRBJ1-4	13	CASTGTVVEKLFF	TGTGCCAGTACCGGGACGGTCGTTGAAAAACTGTTTTTT
TRBD1	few	TRBV24-1	TRBJ2-7	15	CATSDTGTGSDEQYF	TGTGCCACCAGTGATACCGGGACAGGGAGTGACGAGCAGTACTTC
TRBD1	NA	TRBV20-1	TRBJ2-1	15	CSASRWDRDYNGQFF	TGCAGTGCTAGTAGGTGGGACAGGGACTACAATGGGCAGTTCTTC
NA	once	TRBV5-8	TRBJ1-5	14	CASSWGDGNQPQHF	TGTGCCAGCAGCTGGGGGGATGGCAATCAGCCCCAGCATTTT
NA	few	TRBV30	TRBJ2-7	13	CAWSNGAGYEQYF	TGTGCCTGGAGTAATGGTGCGGGCTACGAGCAGTACTTC
TRBD2	few	TRBV19	TRBJ2-1	14	CASSLSGSSNEQFF	TGTGCCAGTAGTCTTAGCGGGAGTTCCAATGAGCAGTTCTTC
TRBD1	NA	TRBV6-1	TRBJ2-1	18	CASSEFGVGTGADNEQFF	TGTGCCAGCAGTGAATTTGGGGTTGGGACAGGGGCGGACAATGAGCAGTTCTTC
TRBD1	NA	TRBV6-1	TRBJ1-1	14	CASSEATTGGRAFF	TGTGCCAGCAGTGAAGCGACCACAGGGGGCAGAGCTTTCTTT
NA	NA	TRBV15	TRBJ2-3	16	CATSRGFSGSTDTQYF	TGTGCCACCAGCAGAGGATTTAGCGGAAGCACAGATACGCAGTATTTT
NA	few	TRBV11-2	TRBJ1-1	14	CASSLGQAGTEAFF	TGTGCCAGCAGCTTAGGACAGGCTGGGACTGAAGCTTTCTTT
NA	NA	TRBV27	TRBJ2-7	13	CASGPGAYYEQYF	TGTGCCAGCGGACCAGGGGCCTACTACGAGCAGTACTTC
NA	NA	TRBV9	TRBJ1-2	12	CASSVDGRSYTF	TGTGCCAGCAGCGTAGACGGCAGGAGCTACACCTTC
NA	once	TRBV30	TRBJ2-5	13	CAWSGSFQETQYF	TGTGCCTGGAGTGGGAGCTTCCAAGAGACCCAGTACTTC
NA	NA	TRBV28	TRBJ2-6	16	CASSWIPGTGANVLTF	TGTGCCAGCAGTTGGATCCCAGGAACTGGGGCCAACGTCCTGACTTTC
TRBD2	NA	TRBV7-2	TRBJ2-1	17	CASSYNSGRGVYNEQFF	TGTGCCAGCAGCTATAACTCGGGGCGGGGGGTCTACAATGAGCAGTTCTTC
TRBD1	few	TRBV29-1	TRBJ1-1	14	CSVHPRDRDTEAFF	TGCAGCGTTCACCCTCGGGACAGGGACACTGAAGCTTTCTTT
NA	NA	TRBV7-3	TRBJ1-1	15	CASSLISGNNTEAFF	TGTGCCAGCAGCTTAATCTCGGGGAATAACACTGAAGCTTTCTTT
NA	NA	TRBV7-6	TRBJ1-5	13	CASSFGGDQPQHF	TGTGCCAGCAGCTTTGGGGGCGATCAGCCCCAGCATTTT
NA	NA	TRBV7-6	TRBJ2-7	15	CASSLASGGQYEQYF	TGTGCCAGCAGCTTAGCCTCCGGAGGACAGTACGAGCAGTACTTC
NA	NA	TRBV7-6	TRBJ1-1	13	CAYLTEGNTEAFF	TGTGCCTACCTGACGGAAGGGAACACTGAAGCTTTCTTT
TRBD2	NA	TRBV6-4	TRBJ2-3	14	CASSEARTSGTQYF	TGTGCCAGCAGTGAAGCGAGGACTAGCGGGACGCAGTATTTT
TRBD1	few	TRBV7-3	TRBJ2-7	15	CASSEGGQGRYEQYF	TGTGCCAGCAGCGAAGGAGGACAGGGCCGCTACGAGCAGTACTTC
NA	NA	TRBV24-1	TRBJ1-5	12	CATSEGSQPQHF	TGTGCCACCAGTGAGGGTAGTCAGCCCCAGCATTTT
TRBD1	NA	TRBV5-4	TRBJ1-1	15	CASSADGTGPSEAFF	TGTGCCAGCAGCGCCGACGGGACAGGGCCTTCTGAAGCTTTCTTT
NA	NA	TRBV7-9	TRBJ1-2	13	CASRGGWVYGYTF	TGTGCCAGCAGGGGGGGGTGGGTCTATGGCTACACCTTC
NA	NA	TRBV7-3	TRBJ2-1	15	CASSPYGSSYNEQFF	TGTGCCAGCAGCCCATATGGGAGCTCCTACAATGAGCAGTTCTTC
TRBD1	NA	TRBV28	TRBJ1-1	15	CASSLSRQGNVEAFF	TGTGCCAGCAGTTTATCCCGACAGGGAAATGTTGAAGCTTTCTTT
NA	few	TRBV19	TRBJ1-5	12	CASGVGNQPQHF	TGTGCCAGTGGGGTCGGCAATCAGCCCCAGCATTTT
TRBD1	few	TRBV30	TRBJ1-1	12	CAWSLQGARAFF	TGTGCCTGGAGTTTACAGGGGGCGCGAGCTTTCTTT
TRBD2	NA	TRBV27	TRBJ2-1	13	CASTLTGGNEQFF	TGTGCCAGCACGTTGACGGGGGGCAATGAGCAGTTCTTC
TRBD1	NA	TRBV15	TRBJ1-2	17	CATSRDPSGQAIYGYTF	TGTGCCACCAGCAGAGATCCATCGGGACAGGCTATCTATGGCTACACCTTC
NA	few	TRBV6-1	TRBJ1-2	15	CASSVRQTDPYGYTF	TGTGCCAGCAGTGTTCGGCAGACAGATCCCTATGGCTACACCTTC